Listed here is a single T cell receptor (beta chain). Antigen specificity is unknown. The data derive from a study of cytomegalovirus exposure and HLA in healthy donors. Study results and limitations: Within an earlier analysis, most TCR beta V segments proved productive either about 87% or about 30% of the time. As confirmed in vitro, three CMV-associated chains were specific for CMV antigens. High sensitivity and specificity were reportedly achieved when the classifier diagnosed cytomegalovirus status.

The PCR had 60 Vbeta and 13 Jbeta primers. TCRdb's copy holds only in-frame clones and misses some; the assay was immunoSEQ multiplex PCR. The sample includes some 120,000 clones, more than 70% seen only once; the top ten take roughly 9%. Germline loops: CDR1 SGHRS, CDR2 YFSETQ. V was pared by 4 bases and J by 0 bases, with 23 bases between. The CDR3 is 19 residues long. The V and J genes are TRBV5-1 and TRBJ2-1; possible D gene TRBD2, 6 bases. What was sequenced was PBMCs. The source of this sequence is a woman in her forties or fifties in good health and CMV-seropositive. CDR3 loop: CASSGIYLHRGSSYNEQFF. CDR3 sequence (DNA): TGCGCCAGCAGCGGAATTTACCTACATCGGGGGAGCTCCTACAATGAGCAGTTCTTC.